The 30 T cell receptor beta chains below were found in one sample sequenced in a study of regulatory T cells in long-lasting Graves disease (dated by TCRdb to the early 2020s). In the paper's terms, the time point label means: newly diagnosed GD, antithyroid drugs for less than 3 months. For both TCR sequencing and RNA sequencing, RNA was extracted from PBMCs in TRIzol. Libraries were made using multiplex PCR. For sequencing, an Illumina HiSeq 4000 was employed. CDR3 regions were amplified by Arm-PCR with iRepertoire HTBI primers to construct TCR beta libraries. TCRdb reprocessed the public reads (quality trimming at Q25 with fastp, clone calling with MiXCR) and kept in-frame beta chains. Every entry covers one CDR3 protein and lists the most common genes and DNA from its rows. Here the sample has more than 450,000 distinct CDR3 sequences; around 12% occur a single time. The top ten clonotypes cover 8.9% of the sample.

This sample was also put to use in a study of T cells in Graves' hyperthyroidism and ophthalmopathy.

Specimen: peripheral blood mononuclear cells (PBMCs), collected at new diagnosis, from a patient treated with antithyroid drugs. Every receptor here comes from a woman aged 25 to 45 with Graves disease. Donor details come from another sample of the same person, matched by shared clones.

This clonotype was counted at least ten times. The V gene is TRBV2, the J gene TRBJ1-1; D gene ambiguous. V dropped 7 bases and J dropped 1 base, with 10 bases sitting between them. This CDR3 is built from 13 residues. Germline V gene sequence: CDR1 SNHLY, CDR2 FYNNEI. DNA for the CDR3: TGTGCCAGCAATTCAGACTCGAACACTGAAGCTTTCTTT. Translating gives CASNSDSNTEAFF.

This clonotype was picked up many times. The chain uses TRBV20-1 and TRBJ1-5, with D maybe TRBD1 (6 bases). V dropped 1 base and J dropped 9 bases, with 16 bases sitting between them. Germline CDR1 DFQATT, CDR2 SNEGSKA (reference sequence). The length of the CDR3 is 14 residues. The CDR3 sequence is CSARGTGRLGPQHF. The CDR3 DNA follows: TGCAGTGCTAGAGGAACAGGGAGGTTAGGGCCCCAGCATTTT.

This sequence joins TRBV19 and TRBJ1-5; TRBD1 matches 10 bases. This CDR3 has 15 residues. Trimming removed 2 bases from V and 7 bases from J; junction bases left unmatched: 5. CDR1 and CDR2 from the germline V gene are LNHDA and SQIVND (reference sequence). The CDR3 nucleotides are TGTGCCAGTAGTATATGGGACAGGGGTTTACAGCCCCAGCATTTT. This gives the protein CASSIWDRGLQPQHF.

This clonotype was found many times. V is TRBV4-1 and J is TRBJ1-1; tentative D call: TRBD1 (5 bases). The V and J ends lost 0 bases and 6 bases respectively, with 14 bases between them. The CDR3 extends over 15 amino acids. Per germline, CDR1 MGHRA and CDR2 YSYEKL. The DNA of the CDR3 is TGCGCCAGCAGCCAAGATAATCTTAGGGGTGCTGAAGCTTTCTTT. As protein: CASSQDNLRGAEAFF.

The table lists this clonotype with many counts. This chain uses TRBV6-1 with TRBJ1-2, with D tentatively TRBD1 (6 bases). V lost 8 bases and J lost 3, with 10 bases in between. There are 12 residues in the CDR3. Per germline, CDR1 MNHNS and CDR2 SASEGT. CDR3 residues: CASWRGYYGYTF. The DNA for the CDR3 is TGTGCCAGCTGGAGGGGGTACTATGGCTACACCTTC.

J is TRBJ2-6 and V is TRBV15, with D unresolved. The germline V and J ends were trimmed by 1 base and 4 bases, with 8 bases remaining between them. This CDR3 region has 15 residues. In germline, CDR1 is LNHNV, CDR2 YYDKDF (reference sequence). CDR3 coding DNA: TGTGCCACCAGCAGAGTGGTCGCCGGGGCCAACGTCCTGACTTTC. Amino acids: CATSRVVAGANVLTF.

This clonotype was found a few times. The rearrangement joins TRBV7-9 to TRBJ1-5; D unresolved. The CDR3 runs 16 residues. V was shortened by 2 bases and J by 3 bases, with 14 bases between the two germline ends. From germline, CDR1 is SEHNR and CDR2 FQNEAQ (reference sequence). CDR3 loop: CASSLIIQAANQPQHF. In DNA form, the CDR3 reads TGTGCCAGCAGCTTAATTATCCAGGCAGCCAATCAGCCCCAGCATTTT. Drawing the rest from reference TRBV7-9 and TRBJ1-5, the complete variable domain is DTGVSQNPRHKITKRGQNVTFRCDPISEHNRLYWYRQTLGQGPEFLTYFQNEAQLEKSRLLSDRFSAERPKGSFSTLEIQRTEQGDSAMYLCASSLIIQAANQPQHFGDGTRLSIL.

This clonotype showed up many times. The chain links TRBV28 to TRBJ2-1, with 15 bases fitting TRBD2. The germline CDR1 and CDR2 sequences are MDHEN and SYDVKM. The CDR3 spans 19 residues. Trimming removed 5 bases from V and 0 bases from J; junction bases left unmatched: 8. The CDR3 DNA sequence: TGTGCCAGCAGTACCTACGGGACTAGCGGGAGGAGCTCCTACAATGAGCAGTTCTTC. This sequence encodes CASSTYGTSGRSSYNEQFF.

Many counts were recorded for this clonotype. The chain links TRBV18 to TRBJ1-2; 8 positions agree with TRBD1. The germline CDR1 and CDR2 sequences are KGHSH and LQKENI. Trimming took 8 bases from V and 2 from J; bases not matched to a gene: 7. This CDR3 comprises 14 residues. This chain's CDR3 is CASSPDRANYGYTF. The CDR3 nucleotides read TGTGCCAGCAGCCCGGACAGGGCAAACTATGGCTACACCTTC.

This clonotype was seen repeatedly, ten times or more. The rearrangement uses TRBV15 and TRBJ1-3; D is uncertain. Germline V gene data show CDR1 as LNHNV and CDR2 as YYDKDF (reference sequence). There are 14 residues in the CDR3. V dropped 0 bases and J dropped 3 bases, with 6 bases sitting between them. CDR3 nucleotide sequence: TGTGCCACCAGCAGAGATCTCGGTGGAAACACCATATATTTT. Amino acids: CATSRDLGGNTIYF.

Ten or more counts support this clonotype. The CDR3 DNA is TGCAGCGTTGCGGGCAGGCTCGCATCAGAAGCTTTCTTT. This gives the protein CSVAGRLASEAFF. V is TRBV29-1 and J is TRBJ1-1, with D unresolved. This CDR3 spans 13 amino acids. CDR1 and CDR2 from the germline V gene are SQVTM and ANQGSEA. V was shortened by 4 bases and J by 8 bases, with 17 bases between the two germline ends.

In this sample, this clonotype turned up many times. This chain joins TRBV29-1 and TRBJ1-1, with D hard to call. V was pared by 2 bases and J by 1 base, with 14 bases between. There are 15 residues in the CDR3. From germline, CDR1 is SQVTM and CDR2 ANQGSEA. CDR3 loop: CSVETTGRGNTEAFF. CDR3 DNA sequence: TGCAGCGTTGAAACCACCGGCCGAGGGAACACTGAAGCTTTCTTT.

The rearrangement uses TRBV7-2 and TRBJ2-1, with 9 positions matching TRBD2. Germline assignment: CDR1 SGHTA and CDR2 FQGNSA. The CDR3 sequence is 18 residues long. Losses at the gene ends were 5 bases for V and 6 bases for J; bases not matched to a gene: 17. CDR3 nucleotides: TGTGCCAGCAGCCCACGGAGGGGGCGGGAGGGGGGGAGCAATGAGCAGTTCTTC. Protein sequence: CASSPRRGREGGSNEQFF. Complete variable domain (other parts from reference TRBV7-2 and TRBJ2-1): GAGVSQSPSNKVTEKGKDVELRCDPISGHTALYWYRQSLGQGLEFLIYFQGNSAPDKSGLPSDRFSAERTGGSVSTLTIQRTQQEDSAVYLCASSPRRGREGGSNEQFFGPGTRLTVL.

This clonotype showed up just a few times. This rearrangement joins TRBV27 to TRBJ2-7; D call uncertain. This CDR3 has 12 residues. The V and J ends lost 5 bases and 6 bases respectively, with 11 bases between them. Germline V gene lookup returns CDR1 MNHEY and CDR2 SMNVEV (reference sequence). The CDR3 sequence is CASSHPPGEQYF. The CDR3 coding sequence is TGTGCCAGCAGTCACCCCCCCGGCGAGCAGTACTTC.

Ten or more counts support this clonotype. The V gene is TRBV11-2, the J gene TRBJ2-1; D is possibly TRBD1 or TRBD2 (7 bases each). This CDR3 contains 15 residues. V lost 5 bases and J lost 5, with 16 bases in between. The germline V gene has CDR1 SGHAT and CDR2 FQNNGV. The CDR3 DNA reads as TGTGCCAGCAGCCCCAGGGGGGGGGGAGACAATGAGCAGTTCTTC. Amino acids: CASSPRGGGDNEQFF. Full variable domain (remainder filled in from reference TRBV11-2 and TRBJ2-1): EAGVAQSPRYKIIEKRQSVAFWCNPISGHATLYWYQQILGQGPKLLIQFQNNGVVDDSQLPKDRFSAERLKGVDSTLKIQPAKLEDSAVYLCASSPRGGGDNEQFFGPGTRLTVL.

This clonotype was seen ten or more times. The chain is built from TRBV5-1 and TRBJ2-2; D unresolved. This CDR3 spans 13 amino acids. The V and J ends lost 0 bases and 4 bases respectively, with 4 bases between them. Germline V gene lookup returns CDR1 SGHRS and CDR2 YFSETQ. CDR3 DNA: TGCGCCAGCAGCTTGGAATTCACCGGGGAGCTGTTTTTT. Protein sequence: CASSLEFTGELFF.

At least ten counts were recorded for this clonotype. The chain carries TRBV27 and TRBJ2-3; 11 bases fit TRBD2. The CDR3 length is 15 residues. Germline V gene sequence: CDR1 MNHEY, CDR2 SMNVEV (reference sequence). V trimming: 6 bases; J trimming: 4 bases; junction bases outside the gene matches: 6. CDR3 nucleotides: TGTGCCAGCAGGCCCCGGACTAGCGGGCCAGATACGCAGTATTTT. It yields the protein CASRPRTSGPDTQYF.

This clonotype was detected ten times or more. The CDR3 region has the DNA TGTGCCAGCAGCTTGGGTCCGGGCCGGCACTATGGCTACACCTTC. It yields the protein CASSLGPGRHYGYTF. The chain joins TRBV5-5 to TRBJ1-2, with D unclear. V lost 0 bases, J lost 3 bases, and 12 bases lay in between. The CDR3 length is 15 residues. The V gene's germline CDR1 is SGHKS and CDR2 YYEKEE (reference sequence).

This clonotype was picked up many times. The rearrangement uses TRBV12-3 or TRBV12-4 and TRBJ1-1; TRBD1 matches at 10 bases. This CDR3 is 15 amino acids long. Losses at the gene ends were 1 base for V and 8 bases for J; bases not matched to a gene: 7. The CDR3 protein is CASSLGGKGQGEAFF. CDR3 nucleotides: TGTGCCAGCAGTTTAGGCGGTAAGGGACAGGGGGAAGCTTTCTTT.

This clonotype has only a few counts. The genes are TRBV5-1 and TRBJ2-3; 7 bases agree with TRBD1. Germline V gene sequence: CDR1 SGHRS, CDR2 YFSETQ. The V gene end was trimmed by 4 bases and the J gene end by 6 bases; junction bases not matched to a gene: 5. This CDR3 is 13 amino acids long. CDR3 coding DNA: TGCGCCAGCAGCCGTGGGACAGAGGATACGCAGTATTTT. This translates into CASSRGTEDTQYF.

Regarding this clonotype: A far larger clone lies a single base away; this is likely a read error. The chain uses TRBV9 and TRBJ2-5; no clear D gene. The germline V gene has CDR1 SGDLS and CDR2 YYNGEE. The CDR3 spans 15 residues. For the CDR3, the DNA is TGTGCCAGCAGCGGTGGACCGTCCTCCTACAATGAGCATTTCTTC. Translated: CASSGGPSSYNEHFF.

This clonotype was picked up many times. The chain's CDR3 is CSAPDTKNTGELFF. CDR3 in DNA: TGCAGCGCTCCAGACACTAAGAACACCGGGGAGCTGTTTTTT. The chain couples TRBV29-1 to TRBJ2-2; D ambiguous. This CDR3 region has 14 residues. The V end was cut by 7 bases, the J end by 1 base, with 13 bases between. The germline CDR1 and CDR2 sequences are SQVTM and ANQGSEA.

This clonotype appeared a few times. The chain has TRBV7-2 and TRBJ2-2; tentative D call: TRBD1 (6 bases). V dropped 1 base and J dropped 4 bases, with 7 bases sitting between them. This CDR3 is built from 14 residues. CDR1 SGHTA and CDR2 FQGNSA come from the germline V gene. Here the CDR3 DNA reads TGTGCCAGCAGCTTAGGGGGGCCCACCGGGGAGCTGTTTTTT. This translates into CASSLGGPTGELFF.

At least ten counts were recorded for this clonotype. The V call is TRBV20-1, the J call TRBJ2-5; D might be TRBD1 (6 bases). Germline CDR1 reads DFQATT; CDR2 reads SNEGSKA (reference sequence). This CDR3 comprises 12 residues. V shed 7 bases and J shed 3 bases, with 12 bases lying between them. The CDR3 here is CSVPDRKETQYF. The CDR3 nucleotides are TGCAGTGTTCCCGACAGGAAAGAGACCCAGTACTTC.

As regards this clonotype: Since a much larger clone is just one base distant, this may be a read error. This chain links TRBV20-1 with TRBJ2-3; TRBD2 matches at 13 bases. Per germline, CDR1 DFQATT and CDR2 SNEGSKA (reference sequence). This CDR3 spans 15 amino acids. The J segment lost 6 bases and the V segment lost 3 bases, leaving 6 bases of the junction unmatched. As DNA, the CDR3 is TGCAGTGCTAGTAGGACTAGCGGGAGTCGGGATACGCAGTATTTT. Translation gives CSASRTSGSRDTQYF.

This clonotype was observed at least ten times. This rearrangement joins TRBV6-5 to TRBJ1-4; D remains unclear. This CDR3 spans 12 amino acids. V dropped 2 bases and J dropped 14 bases, with 12 bases sitting between them. Germline V gives CDR1 MNHEY, CDR2 SVGAGI. In nucleotides, the CDR3 is TGTGCCAGCAGTTACGACCGTGCGACCCTGTTTTTT. It specifies CASSYDRATLFF.

This clonotype was seen ten or more times. The chain has TRBV20-1 and TRBJ1-6; 8 nucleotides agree with TRBD1. Germline CDR1 and CDR2: DFQATT and SNEGSKA (reference sequence). The CDR3 is 14 amino acids. The J segment lost 4 bases and the V segment lost 6 bases, leaving 5 bases of the junction unmatched. The CDR3 region is CSAKTGGYNSPLHF. CDR3 nucleotides: TGCAGTGCCAAAACAGGGGGATATAATTCACCCCTCCACTTT.

This clonotype was counted many times. The chain employs TRBV28 and TRBJ1-2; D ambiguous. Trimming took off 5 bases at V and 8 bases at J, with 9 bases between the two ends. CDR3 length equals 11 residues. CDR1 is MDHEN, CDR2 SYDVKM, per germline. This chain's CDR3 is CASSLQRGYTF. The CDR3 DNA reads TGTGCCAGCAGTCTTCAACGGGGCTACACCTTC.

The chain uses TRBV19 and TRBJ2-1; the D is unclear. Germline V CDR1 and CDR2: LNHDA, SQIVND (reference sequence). This CDR3 has 12 residues. The V gene lost 3 bases and the J gene lost 3 bases, with 3 bases spanning the gap. The CDR3 region has the DNA TGTGCCAGTAGTATGGACTACAATGAGCAGTTCTTC. Translated: CASSMDYNEQFF. Complete variable domain (other parts from reference TRBV19 and TRBJ2-1): DGGITQSPKYLFRKEGQNVTLSCEQNLNHDAMYWYRQDPGQGLRLIYYSQIVNDFQKGDIAEGYSVSREKKESFPLTVTSAQKNPTAFYLCASSMDYNEQFFGPGTRLTVL.

The chain combines TRBV19 with TRBJ1-2, with 8 bases aligning to TRBD1. After removal of 4 bases from V and 8 bases from J, the junction contained 6 bases not matched to a gene. Germline V gives CDR1 LNHDA, CDR2 SQIVND (reference sequence). The CDR3 loop spans 13 amino acids. The CDR3, as DNA: TGTGCCAGTAGTAAGGACAGGGTGTACGGCTACACCTTC. As protein: CASSKDRVYGYTF.